Listed here is a single T cell receptor (beta chain). Its antigen remains unidentified. Base qualities are missing; no much larger clone stands one base away. CDR1 and CDR2 are read off the germline V gene (reference sequence) as LNHDA and SQIVND. CDR3 length: 15 amino acids, cysteine to phenylalanine. Only the CDR3 region is kept as DNA, spanning 45 bases read in frame from base 1. The junction shows trimming of 6 bases on V and 4 bases on J, plus 16 bases between the germline ends. The immunoSEQ two-step multiplex PCR at survey-level depth was used to amplify TRB CDR3 regions from genomic DNA. Synthetic inline TR CDR3 controls covering all V-J pairings were spiked into each PCR so that template counts could be estimated and amplification bias removed. Reads went through processing to reduce amplification and sequencing bias, and quantification was done against synthetic TR CDR3 analogs. The paper's processing steps were these. In ImmunoSEQ Analyzer, raw data were processed so that out-of-frame sequences and CDR3s with stop codons were removed, with gene names following IMGT nomenclature. Normalized Shannon entropy, defined as 1 minus Pielou's evenness, served as the summary measure of repertoire diversity. TRB sequences were treated as identical only when sharing V gene, J gene and CDR3. Public PML clonotypes were defined as CDR3s shared by two or more PML-onset samples but absent from earlier samples, from controls, and from public databases. Skylign with the observed count method was used to analyze CDR3 amino acid composition at each position. TCRdb carries this immuneACCESS record with in-frame sequences only. Its versions omit some clonotypes, under half of them owing to an unresolved V gene in the studies checked, with the rest unexplained. The V and J calls and clone size are taken from that table; D and trimming were inferred from the DNA. This sample comprises roughly 30,000 clones, approximately 90% of them detected only once. The top ten constitute about 1.1% of the sample.

This sample was included in a study of multiple sclerosis patients with progressive multifocal leukoencephalopathy (dated by TCRdb to about 2019). Study-level background: Controls were five natalizumab-treated MS patients who did not develop PML, sampled longitudinally. The study examined peripheral T and B cells of MS patients who developed PML (4 under natalizumab, 1 after alemtuzumab) and treated patients who did not. Two natalizumab-treated patients who later developed PML were followed longitudinally from before therapy through 6 and 12 months to PML onset. The study was designed to detect JC virus-specific or public T-cell expansions arising at the time of PML onset.

Interpreted using the paper, the time point label stands for: before natalizumab initiation. Interferon beta had previously been received by all listed patients, and all PML patients were female. T0 blood samples were collected before the first natalizumab infusion. Ficoll-Hypaque density gradient centrifugation was used to isolate peripheral blood mononuclear cells. Study-wide findings and limitations: Most PML patients had lower normalized Shannon entropy, suggesting less diverse TRB repertoires, while values in the natalizumab-treated controls sat near 1. When PML developed, no shared TRBV or TRBJ gene usage and no preferred TRBV-TRBJ pairings were found. Only PML patients had TRB clones above 0.5% frequency, but the clones expanded at PML onset were already present before and during natalizumab therapy. Analysis was limited to peripheral blood, even though cerebrospinal fluid or brain lymphocytes might be more informative for natalizumab-associated PML. With only a small, descriptive cohort, it remained unclear whether the findings reflect JC virus infection or general immunocompromise.

The sequence joins TRBV19 to TRBJ1-5; the D gene lacks a confident call. The TCR sequence derives from a human donor with multiple sclerosis. Sequenced: PBMCs. The CDR3 protein is CASRPPGPNNQPQHF. The DNA sequence reads TGTGCCAGTAGGCCCCCAGGACCGAATAATCAGCCCCAGCATTTT.